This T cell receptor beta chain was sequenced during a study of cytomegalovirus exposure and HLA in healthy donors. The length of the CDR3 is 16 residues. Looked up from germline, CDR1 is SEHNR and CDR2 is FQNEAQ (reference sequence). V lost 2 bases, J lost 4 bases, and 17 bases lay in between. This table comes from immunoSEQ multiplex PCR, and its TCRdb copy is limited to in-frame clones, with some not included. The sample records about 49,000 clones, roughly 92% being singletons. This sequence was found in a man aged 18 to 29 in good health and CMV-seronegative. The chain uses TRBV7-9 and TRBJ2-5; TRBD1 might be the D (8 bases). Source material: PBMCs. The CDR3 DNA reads TGTGCCAGCAGCTTAAGTGGGTACAGGGGGGGAGAGACCCAGTACTTC. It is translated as CASSLSGYRGGETQYF.